Listed below are T cell receptor beta chains from one sample, sequenced in a study of blood T cell repertoires in COVID-19. Produced via immunoSEQ multiplex PCR; TCRdb's table is partial and in-frame only. Among over 200,000 clones listed, approximately 90% were seen once. Sequencing used PBMCs or T cells enriched from blood (not recorded which). The origin of the receptors is a man aged 18 to 29 who had recovered from COVID-19. The CDR3 runs from the conserved cysteine through the conserved F or W. Fields, in order: D gene, J gene, clone size, V gene, CDR3 DNA, CDR3 protein. A D gene is named only where the DNA matches it firmly. Part of the rows lack a size; the others show once, few, many or a class for expanded clones.

d_call: TRBD2; j_call: TRBJ2-3; clone_size: NA; v_call: TRBV19; cdr3_nt: TGTGCCAGGATGGGGGGGGCAGATACGCAGTATTTT; cdr3_aa: CARMGGADTQYF
d_call: NA; j_call: TRBJ2-2; clone_size: NA; v_call: TRBV14; cdr3_nt: TGTGCCAGCAGAGCAGGACTTACGAACACCGGGGAGCTGTTTTTT; cdr3_aa: CASRAGLTNTGELFF
d_call: TRBD2; j_call: TRBJ2-1; clone_size: NA; v_call: TRBV19; cdr3_nt: TGTGCCAGTAGCGGCAGCGGGAGCTCCTACAATGAGCAGTTCTTC; cdr3_aa: CASSGSGSSYNEQFF
d_call: NA; j_call: TRBJ2-1; clone_size: NA; v_call: TRBV2; cdr3_nt: TGTGCCAGCAGTGAGGGCGTCAGTCCCGAGCAGTTCTTC; cdr3_aa: CASSEGVSPEQFF
d_call: NA; j_call: TRBJ1-2; clone_size: NA; v_call: TRBV27; cdr3_nt: TGTGCCAGCAGTTTGATCACCGACAGCGACTACACCTTC; cdr3_aa: CASSLITDSDYTF
d_call: TRBD2; j_call: TRBJ2-7; clone_size: NA; v_call: TRBV10-1; cdr3_nt: TGCGCCAGCAGTGAGACTAGCGGGCGTTCCTACGAGCAGTACTTC; cdr3_aa: CASSETSGRSYEQYF
d_call: NA; j_call: TRBJ1-6; clone_size: NA; v_call: TRBV5-1; cdr3_nt: TGCGCCAGCAGCTTGGCCTCAGGGGATTCACCCCTCCACTTT; cdr3_aa: CASSLASGDSPLHF
d_call: NA; j_call: TRBJ1-5; clone_size: NA; v_call: TRBV19; cdr3_nt: TGTGCCAGTACTAGTCCCCCAAGGGGAGGTCAGCCCCAGCATTTT; cdr3_aa: CASTSPPRGGQPQHF
d_call: NA; j_call: TRBJ1-4; clone_size: NA; v_call: TRBV11-2; cdr3_nt: TGTGCCAGCAGCTTATCAGGGGTTAATGAAAAACTGTTTTTT; cdr3_aa: CASSLSGVNEKLFF
d_call: TRBD2; j_call: TRBJ2-3; clone_size: NA; v_call: TRBV7-9; cdr3_nt: TGTGCCAGCAGCTTAACTAGCGGGAGGCCCACAGATACGCAGTATTTT; cdr3_aa: CASSLTSGRPTDTQYF
d_call: NA; j_call: TRBJ1-6; clone_size: few; v_call: TRBV6-5; cdr3_nt: TGTGCCAGCAGTTACTCTAGGACGGGAGATTCACCCCTCCACTTT; cdr3_aa: CASSYSRTGDSPLHF
d_call: NA; j_call: TRBJ1-2; clone_size: NA; v_call: TRBV4-1; cdr3_nt: TGCGCCAGCAGCCAAGAAGGCGGATCTGGCTACACCTTC; cdr3_aa: CASSQEGGSGYTF
d_call: TRBD2; j_call: TRBJ2-3; clone_size: NA; v_call: TRBV4-2; cdr3_nt: TGTGCCAGCAGCCCCTATAGCGGGGGGTCCACAGATACGCAGTATTTT; cdr3_aa: CASSPYSGGSTDTQYF
d_call: NA; j_call: TRBJ2-7; clone_size: once; v_call: TRBV18; cdr3_nt: TGTGCCAGCTCACCACCGGAGGCTAGCGTTTACGAGCAGTACTTC; cdr3_aa: CASSPPEASVYEQYF
d_call: NA; j_call: TRBJ1-6; clone_size: NA; v_call: TRBV5-6; cdr3_nt: TGTGCCAGCAGCTTCACAGGCTATAATTCACCCCTCCACTTT; cdr3_aa: CASSFTGYNSPLHF
d_call: TRBD2; j_call: TRBJ2-1; clone_size: NA; v_call: TRBV25-1; cdr3_nt: TGTGCCAGCAGTGAAACCCCCGGGACTAGCGGGAGGGTGAATGAGCAGTTCTTC; cdr3_aa: CASSETPGTSGRVNEQFF
d_call: TRBD2; j_call: TRBJ2-1; clone_size: NA; v_call: TRBV5-1; cdr3_nt: TGCGCCAGCAGCTTGGAGGGACTAGCGGGAGAGGGCTCCTACAATGAGCAGTTCTTC; cdr3_aa: CASSLEGLAGEGSYNEQFF
d_call: TRBD2; j_call: TRBJ2-3; clone_size: NA; v_call: TRBV20-1; cdr3_nt: TGCAGTGCTAGTATTCCGGGGCGGGGGACCACAGATACGCAGTATTTT; cdr3_aa: CSASIPGRGTTDTQYF
d_call: TRBD1; j_call: TRBJ2-7; clone_size: NA; v_call: TRBV28; cdr3_nt: TGTGCCAGCAGTTTTAGTGGGACAGGGTACTACGAGCAGTACTTC; cdr3_aa: CASSFSGTGYYEQYF
d_call: NA; j_call: TRBJ1-1; clone_size: NA; v_call: TRBV11-3; cdr3_nt: TGTGCCAGCAGCCTGCAGGAGAACACTGAAGCTTTCTTT; cdr3_aa: CASSLQENTEAFF
d_call: TRBD1; j_call: TRBJ1-2; clone_size: NA; v_call: TRBV4-1; cdr3_nt: TGCGCCAGCAGCCACATCGGGACAGGAGAAGGCTACACCTTC; cdr3_aa: CASSHIGTGEGYTF
d_call: NA; j_call: TRBJ1-6; clone_size: NA; v_call: TRBV19; cdr3_nt: TGTGCCAGTAGTCCACAGGTCGGGGGGGGACCCCTCCACTTT; cdr3_aa: CASSPQVGGGPLHF
d_call: TRBD1; j_call: TRBJ2-3; clone_size: NA; v_call: TRBV3-1/TRBV3-2; cdr3_nt: TGTGCCAGCAGCTTGAGGACAGGGACAGATACGCAGTATTTT; cdr3_aa: CASSLRTGTDTQYF
d_call: NA; j_call: TRBJ2-7; clone_size: NA; v_call: TRBV10-3; cdr3_nt: TGTGCCATCAGTGGTACCTTAACTAGCTACGAGCAGTACTTC; cdr3_aa: CAISGTLTSYEQYF
d_call: TRBD2; j_call: TRBJ2-1; clone_size: NA; v_call: TRBV7-3; cdr3_nt: TGTGCCAGCAGCTCCTCCGGGACTAAGGGCAATGAGCAGTTCTTC; cdr3_aa: CASSSSGTKGNEQFF
d_call: TRBD1; j_call: TRBJ2-5; clone_size: NA; v_call: TRBV12-3/TRBV12-4; cdr3_nt: TGTGCCAGCAGCCCGGGACAGGGGAGTCCGTACTTC; cdr3_aa: CASSPGQGSPYF
d_call: TRBD1; j_call: TRBJ2-5; clone_size: NA; v_call: TRBV7-8; cdr3_nt: TGTGCCAGCAGCCCCGGCGACAGGGACGAAGAGACCCAGTACTTC; cdr3_aa: CASSPGDRDEETQYF
d_call: NA; j_call: TRBJ1-1; clone_size: NA; v_call: TRBV25-1; cdr3_nt: TGTGCCAGCAGGGAGGACAGTTGGGCTTTCTTT; cdr3_aa: CASREDSWAFF
d_call: NA; j_call: TRBJ1-1; clone_size: NA; v_call: TRBV10-3; cdr3_nt: TGTGCCATCAGTGATCCGGCGGACAGCAGAAGCACTGAAGCTTTCTTT; cdr3_aa: CAISDPADSRSTEAFF
d_call: NA; j_call: TRBJ1-2; clone_size: once; v_call: TRBV18; cdr3_nt: TGTGCCAGCTCACCACAGACACTCTCAAGAGGCTACACCTTC; cdr3_aa: CASSPQTLSRGYTF
d_call: NA; j_call: TRBJ2-7; clone_size: NA; v_call: TRBV27; cdr3_nt: TGTGCCAGCAAGCGCGGCGGGAATTACTACGAGCAGTACTTC; cdr3_aa: CASKRGGNYYEQYF
d_call: NA; j_call: TRBJ2-5; clone_size: NA; v_call: TRBV28; cdr3_nt: TGTGCCAGCAGTTTAGCCCCGACGGGGTGGGAGACCCAGTACTTC; cdr3_aa: CASSLAPTGWETQYF
d_call: TRBD2; j_call: TRBJ2-5; clone_size: NA; v_call: TRBV20-1; cdr3_nt: TGCAGTGCTAGTGGCGGGAGGGCCTCCGAGACCCAGTACTTC; cdr3_aa: CSASGGRASETQYF
d_call: TRBD1; j_call: TRBJ1-5; clone_size: NA; v_call: TRBV18; cdr3_nt: TGTGCCAGCTCACCAGGGACAGGGGACAATCAGCCCCAGCATTTT; cdr3_aa: CASSPGTGDNQPQHF
d_call: TRBD1; j_call: TRBJ2-7; clone_size: NA; v_call: TRBV12-3/TRBV12-4; cdr3_nt: TGTGCCAGCAGTCGCAGGACAGGAGAAGCTAACTTC; cdr3_aa: CASSRRTGEANF
d_call: TRBD1; j_call: TRBJ2-5; clone_size: NA; v_call: TRBV3-1/TRBV3-2; cdr3_nt: TGTGCCAGCAGCCAAAACAGGGGAGAGACCCAGTACTTC; cdr3_aa: CASSQNRGETQYF
d_call: NA; j_call: TRBJ1-2; clone_size: NA; v_call: TRBV7-3; cdr3_nt: TGTGCCAGCAGCTTATCCCGGGCAGGGAACTATGGCTACACCTTC; cdr3_aa: CASSLSRAGNYGYTF
d_call: NA; j_call: TRBJ1-6; clone_size: NA; v_call: TRBV5-1; cdr3_nt: TGCGCCAGCAGCTTGGAACTGAATTCACCCCTCCACTTT; cdr3_aa: CASSLELNSPLHF
d_call: TRBD1; j_call: TRBJ2-3; clone_size: NA; v_call: TRBV5-5; cdr3_nt: TGTGCCAGCAGCTGGAACGTCGGGACAGACGTTTTGGGGGCGCTGGATTTT; cdr3_aa: CASSWNVGTDVLGALDF
d_call: NA; j_call: TRBJ2-3; clone_size: few; v_call: TRBV6-4; cdr3_nt: TGTGCCAGCAGTGACTCTTCTAGATCTAGCACAGATACGCAGTATTTT; cdr3_aa: CASSDSSRSSTDTQYF
d_call: NA; j_call: TRBJ1-6; clone_size: few; v_call: TRBV7-9; cdr3_nt: TGTGCCAGCAGCCCCGTTGCCGGGGCGGGGAATTCACCCCTCCACTTT; cdr3_aa: CASSPVAGAGNSPLHF
d_call: NA; j_call: TRBJ1-5; clone_size: NA; v_call: TRBV27; cdr3_nt: TGTGCCAGCAGTAACAGGGCACAGCCCCAGCATTTT; cdr3_aa: CASSNRAQPQHF
d_call: TRBD2; j_call: TRBJ2-7; clone_size: once; v_call: TRBV6-2/TRBV6-3; cdr3_nt: TGTGCCAGCAGTTACAGCCCTAGCGGGGCCTACGAGCAGTACTTC; cdr3_aa: CASSYSPSGAYEQYF
d_call: NA; j_call: TRBJ1-4; clone_size: NA; v_call: TRBV28; cdr3_nt: TGTGCCAGCAGCCTAAGATTCACTGAGGTTAATGAAAAACTGTTTTTT; cdr3_aa: CASSLRFTEVNEKLFF
d_call: NA; j_call: TRBJ1-2; clone_size: NA; v_call: TRBV4-1; cdr3_nt: TGCGCCAGCAGCCAAGTGGGAGATGTGGCTGGCTACACCTTC; cdr3_aa: CASSQVGDVAGYTF
d_call: TRBD1; j_call: TRBJ1-2; clone_size: once; v_call: TRBV3-1/TRBV3-2; cdr3_nt: TGTGCCAGCAGCCCCAATGACAGGGCGGGCTATGGCTACACCTTC; cdr3_aa: CASSPNDRAGYGYTF
d_call: NA; j_call: TRBJ1-3; clone_size: NA; v_call: TRBV11-2; cdr3_nt: TGTGCCAGCAGCTTAGTACAGCTCTCTGGAAACACCATATATTTT; cdr3_aa: CASSLVQLSGNTIYF
d_call: TRBD1; j_call: TRBJ1-1; clone_size: NA; v_call: TRBV3-1/TRBV3-2; cdr3_nt: TGTGCCAGCAGCCCCCGGACAGGGGAGACTGAAGCTTTCTTT; cdr3_aa: CASSPRTGETEAFF
d_call: NA; j_call: TRBJ1-4; clone_size: NA; v_call: TRBV12-5; cdr3_nt: TGTGCTAGTATGGACAGTACTAATGAAAAACTGTTTTTT; cdr3_aa: CASMDSTNEKLFF
d_call: NA; j_call: TRBJ2-7; clone_size: NA; v_call: TRBV30; cdr3_nt: TGTGCCTGGAGTATCAACTACGAGCAGTACTTC; cdr3_aa: CAWSINYEQYF
d_call: TRBD2; j_call: TRBJ2-6; clone_size: NA; v_call: TRBV18; cdr3_nt: TGTGCCAGCTCACTAGGGCTTAGCGGGAGCTCTGGGGCCAACGTCCTGACTTTC; cdr3_aa: CASSLGLSGSSGANVLTF
d_call: TRBD1; j_call: TRBJ1-1; clone_size: NA; v_call: TRBV5-1; cdr3_nt: TGCGCCAGCAGTACTGTTGGACAGGGGGACACTGAAGCTTTCTTT; cdr3_aa: CASSTVGQGDTEAFF
d_call: TRBD2; j_call: TRBJ2-7; clone_size: NA; v_call: TRBV14; cdr3_nt: TGTGCCAGCAGCCCGTCTAGCGGGGGGTCCTACGAGCAGTACTTC; cdr3_aa: CASSPSSGGSYEQYF
d_call: NA; j_call: TRBJ2-6; clone_size: NA; v_call: TRBV3-1/TRBV3-2; cdr3_nt: TGTGCCAGCACCATCTCTGGGGCCAACGTCCTGACTTTC; cdr3_aa: CASTISGANVLTF
d_call: TRBD2; j_call: TRBJ2-1; clone_size: NA; v_call: TRBV11-3; cdr3_nt: TGTGCCAGCAGCCCGGGACTAGCGGAGAATGAGCAGTTCTTC; cdr3_aa: CASSPGLAENEQFF
d_call: NA; j_call: TRBJ2-1; clone_size: NA; v_call: TRBV12-3/TRBV12-4; cdr3_nt: TGTGCCAGCAGTTTACTCCAGAACAATGAGCAGTTCTTC; cdr3_aa: CASSLLQNNEQFF
d_call: NA; j_call: TRBJ2-2; clone_size: NA; v_call: TRBV14; cdr3_nt: TGTGCCAGCAGCCAAGAAATCGCCGGGGAGCTGTTTTTT; cdr3_aa: CASSQEIAGELFF
d_call: NA; j_call: TRBJ1-1; clone_size: NA; v_call: TRBV11-2; cdr3_nt: TGTGCCAGCACGCCTGTGGGAGGCTACACTGAAGCTTTCTTT; cdr3_aa: CASTPVGGYTEAFF
d_call: TRBD1; j_call: TRBJ2-7; clone_size: NA; v_call: TRBV29-1; cdr3_nt: TGCAGCGTTGTCACAGGGGGCTCCTACGAGCAGTACTTC; cdr3_aa: CSVVTGGSYEQYF
d_call: NA; j_call: TRBJ2-3; clone_size: NA; v_call: TRBV11-3; cdr3_nt: TGTGCCAGCAGCTTAGATGGTAGTATGGATACGCAGTATTTT; cdr3_aa: CASSLDGSMDTQYF